A selection of T cell receptor beta chains follows, all from one sample in a study of identical twins. TCRdb itself ran the 5' RACE reads through MiXCR, one entry per CDR3 protein. The table includes about 150,000 distinct CDR3 sequences, under 4.5% detected once. Sequencing input: memory T cells sorted from blood. The source is a young man in good health. CDR3s include the opening cysteine and the closing phenylalanine or tryptophan. A D gene is named only where the DNA matches it firmly. Size tells how often a clone was seen (once, few, many) or the class of an expanded clone, and some rows leave it out.

cdr3_aa: CASKRDTGELFF
cdr3_nt: TGCGCCAGCAAGCGGGACACCGGGGAGCTGTTTTTT
clone_size: many
j_call: TRBJ2-2
v_call: TRBV5-1
d_call: -

cdr3_aa: CASSLEDRGIYEQYF
cdr3_nt: TGTGCCAGCAGTTTAGAAGACAGGGGGATCTACGAGCAGTACTTC
clone_size: many
j_call: TRBJ2-7
v_call: TRBV12-3/TRBV12-4
d_call: TRBD1

cdr3_aa: CSVLLQGSGANVLTF
cdr3_nt: TGCAGCGTTCTACTACAGGGATCTGGGGCCAACGTCCTGACTTTC
clone_size: few
j_call: TRBJ2-6
v_call: TRBV29-1
d_call: -

cdr3_aa: CASSSLAVRSYNEQFF
cdr3_nt: TGTGCCAGCAGCTCCTTAGCGGTCCGCTCCTACAATGAGCAGTTCTTC
clone_size: many
j_call: TRBJ2-1
v_call: TRBV7-9
d_call: -

cdr3_aa: CSAIPTSGSNYEQYF
cdr3_nt: TGCAGTGCAATTCCAACTAGCGGGAGTAATTACGAGCAGTACTTC
clone_size: many
j_call: TRBJ2-7
v_call: TRBV20-1
d_call: TRBD2

cdr3_aa: CASRGRSSGRPTSTDTQYF
cdr3_nt: TGTGCCAGCCGAGGCCGGTCGAGCGGGAGGCCGACTAGCACAGATACGCAGTATTTT
clone_size: many
j_call: TRBJ2-3
v_call: TRBV2
d_call: TRBD2

cdr3_aa: CSASQGNNADYGYTF
cdr3_nt: TGCAGTGCTAGTCAGGGCAACAATGCGGACTATGGCTACACCTTC
clone_size: many
j_call: TRBJ1-2
v_call: TRBV20-1
d_call: -

cdr3_aa: CATTSGPPSEQLF
cdr3_nt: TGTGCCACCACTAGCGGACCCCCTAGTGAGCAGCTCTTC
clone_size: -
j_call: TRBJ2-1
v_call: TRBV2
d_call: TRBD2

cdr3_aa: CASSFPSQGNIQPQHF
cdr3_nt: TGTGCCAGCAGTTTTCCGTCACAGGGAAACATCCAGCCCCAGCATTTT
clone_size: many
j_call: TRBJ1-5
v_call: TRBV28
d_call: -

cdr3_aa: CASSDIYNEQFF
cdr3_nt: TGTGCCAGCAGTGATATCTACAATGAGCAGTTCTTC
clone_size: many
j_call: TRBJ2-1
v_call: TRBV6-1
d_call: -

cdr3_aa: CASSPPRIDEQFF
cdr3_nt: TGTGCCAGCAGCCCCCCCCGAATCGATGAGCAGTTCTTC
clone_size: many
j_call: TRBJ2-1
v_call: TRBV7-9
d_call: -

cdr3_aa: CSAPGLAGFYNEQFF
cdr3_nt: TGCAGTGCCCCGGGACTAGCGGGATTTTACAATGAGCAGTTCTTC
clone_size: few
j_call: TRBJ2-1
v_call: TRBV20-1
d_call: TRBD2

cdr3_aa: CASSLAAASHYNEQFF
cdr3_nt: TGTGCCAGCAGTTTAGCGGCAGCTAGCCATTACAATGAGCAGTTCTTC
clone_size: many
j_call: TRBJ2-1
v_call: TRBV12-3/TRBV12-4
d_call: -

cdr3_aa: CASKREGYNEQFF
cdr3_nt: TGCGCCAGCAAGCGGGAGGGCTACAATGAGCAGTTCTTC
clone_size: many
j_call: TRBJ2-1
v_call: TRBV5-1
d_call: TRBD2

cdr3_aa: CASSRGMAEELFF
cdr3_nt: TGTGCCAGCAGCCGGGGGATGGCGGAGGAGCTGTTTTTT
clone_size: few
j_call: TRBJ2-2
v_call: TRBV5-5
d_call: -

cdr3_aa: CASSFGRLSPNYGYTF
cdr3_nt: TGTGCCAGCAGTTTTGGACGACTCAGCCCTAACTATGGCTACACCTTC
clone_size: many
j_call: TRBJ1-2
v_call: TRBV12-3/TRBV12-4
d_call: -

cdr3_aa: CASSGGDGYTF
cdr3_nt: TGTGCCAGCAGTGGAGGGGATGGCTACACCTTC
clone_size: many
j_call: TRBJ1-2
v_call: TRBV25-1
d_call: -

cdr3_aa: CASSALSSSEQYF
cdr3_nt: TGCGCCAGCAGCGCCCTGAGTAGTTCCGAGCAGTACTTC
clone_size: -
j_call: TRBJ2-7
v_call: TRBV5-1
d_call: -

cdr3_aa: CASSNSSSLRVYTF
cdr3_nt: TGTGCCAGCAGCAACTCCTCCTCTCTCAGGGTCTACACCTTC
clone_size: many
j_call: TRBJ1-2
v_call: TRBV7-2
d_call: -

cdr3_aa: CASSLARNSGTGELFF
cdr3_nt: TGCGCCAGCAGCTTGGCCCGGAACTCAGGGACCGGGGAGCTGTTTTTT
clone_size: many
j_call: TRBJ2-2
v_call: TRBV5-1
d_call: -

cdr3_aa: CSAPLSGGQNQPQHF
cdr3_nt: TGCAGTGCTCCCCTTAGCGGAGGCCAGAATCAGCCCCAGCATTTT
clone_size: many
j_call: TRBJ1-5
v_call: TRBV20-1
d_call: -

cdr3_aa: CASSLQALAGIQETQYF
cdr3_nt: TGTGCCAGCAGCTTACAGGCTCTAGCGGGCATACAAGAGACCCAGTACTTC
clone_size: many
j_call: TRBJ2-5
v_call: TRBV7-8
d_call: TRBD2

cdr3_aa: CASSLFSGSGETQYF
cdr3_nt: TGTGCCAGCAGCTTATTTAGCGGGAGTGGAGAGACCCAGTACTTC
clone_size: many
j_call: TRBJ2-5
v_call: TRBV7-7
d_call: TRBD2

cdr3_aa: CASSLTAGVTDTQYF
cdr3_nt: TGTGCCAGCAGTTTAACCGCGGGAGTCACAGATACGCAGTATTTT
clone_size: -
j_call: TRBJ2-3
v_call: TRBV12-3/TRBV12-4
d_call: TRBD2

cdr3_aa: CASSFLGAANEKLFF
cdr3_nt: TGTGCCAGCAGTTTTCTTGGGGCCGCTAATGAAAAACTGTTTTTT
clone_size: many
j_call: TRBJ1-4
v_call: TRBV27
d_call: -

cdr3_aa: CSVLAGRETQYF
cdr3_nt: TGCAGCGTGCTAGCGGGACGGGAGACCCAGTACTTC
clone_size: many
j_call: TRBJ2-5
v_call: TRBV29-1
d_call: TRBD2

cdr3_aa: CASSTTGTVNYGYTF
cdr3_nt: TGTGCCAGCAGCACAACAGGGACCGTGAACTATGGCTACACCTTC
clone_size: many
j_call: TRBJ1-2
v_call: TRBV12-3/TRBV12-4
d_call: -

cdr3_aa: CSASPRTFQETQYF
cdr3_nt: TGCAGTGCTAGTCCCAGAACCTTCCAAGAGACCCAGTACTTC
clone_size: many
j_call: TRBJ2-5
v_call: TRBV20-1
d_call: -

cdr3_aa: CSARYSGVTGIKAYEQYF
cdr3_nt: TGCAGTGCTAGATACTCTGGGGTAACAGGCATAAAGGCCTACGAGCAGTACTTC
clone_size: many
j_call: TRBJ2-7
v_call: TRBV20-1
d_call: -

cdr3_aa: CAWRARSSYEQYF
cdr3_nt: TGTGCCTGGAGAGCTCGAAGCTCCTACGAGCAGTACTTC
clone_size: -
j_call: TRBJ2-7
v_call: TRBV30
d_call: -

cdr3_aa: CSAGLGEKLFF
cdr3_nt: TGCAGTGCTGGTTTAGGGGAAAAACTGTTTTTT
clone_size: many
j_call: TRBJ1-4
v_call: TRBV20-1
d_call: -

cdr3_aa: CSVAGADTGELFF
cdr3_nt: TGCAGCGTAGCCGGGGCTGACACCGGGGAGCTGTTTTTT
clone_size: many
j_call: TRBJ2-2
v_call: TRBV29-1
d_call: -

cdr3_aa: CSVEISGGTEAFF
cdr3_nt: TGCAGCGTTGAAATTTCCGGGGGCACTGAAGCTTTCTTT
clone_size: many
j_call: TRBJ1-1
v_call: TRBV29-1
d_call: -

cdr3_aa: CASSLQGAGTDTQYF
cdr3_nt: TGTGCCAGCAGTCTCCAGGGGGCTGGCACAGATACGCAGTATTTT
clone_size: many
j_call: TRBJ2-3
v_call: TRBV7-2
d_call: TRBD1

cdr3_aa: CASSKAPGNTEAFF
cdr3_nt: TGTGCCAGCAGTAAGGCCCCCGGGAACACTGAAGCTTTCTTT
clone_size: many
j_call: TRBJ1-1
v_call: TRBV12-3/TRBV12-4
d_call: -

cdr3_aa: CSAYLPETQDTQYF
cdr3_nt: TGCAGTGCTTACTTACCGGAGACGCAAGATACGCAGTATTTT
clone_size: many
j_call: TRBJ2-3
v_call: TRBV20-1
d_call: -

cdr3_aa: CASSQDLATNEKLFF
cdr3_nt: TGCGCCAGCAGCCAAGATCTGGCAACTAATGAAAAACTGTTTTTT
clone_size: many
j_call: TRBJ1-4
v_call: TRBV4-3
d_call: -

cdr3_aa: CASSSPGQGGGEQFF
cdr3_nt: TGTGCCAGCAGTTCGCCGGGACAGGGGGGCGGTGAGCAGTTCTTC
clone_size: many
j_call: TRBJ2-1
v_call: TRBV28
d_call: TRBD1

cdr3_aa: CASSLGGVNTGELFF
cdr3_nt: TGTGCCAGCAGTTTAGGCGGAGTGAACACCGGGGAGCTGTTTTTT
clone_size: many
j_call: TRBJ2-2
v_call: TRBV28
d_call: -

cdr3_aa: CATRDIPSNTGELFF
cdr3_nt: TGTGCCACCCGGGACATTCCGTCGAACACCGGGGAGCTGTTTTTT
clone_size: many
j_call: TRBJ2-2
v_call: TRBV10-3
d_call: -

cdr3_aa: CASSFQGPADTQYF
cdr3_nt: TGTGCCAGCAGCTTTCAGGGACCGGCTGATACGCAGTATTTT
clone_size: many
j_call: TRBJ2-3
v_call: TRBV7-2
d_call: -

cdr3_aa: CATSDSLGRTLDRVTQYF
cdr3_nt: TGTGCCACCAGTGATTCCCTCGGGAGAACCCTGGATAGGGTGACCCAGTACTTC
clone_size: many
j_call: TRBJ2-5
v_call: TRBV24-1
d_call: -

cdr3_aa: CASRLDSGSYSNEQFF
cdr3_nt: TGTGCCAGCAGGTTGGATAGCGGGAGTTATAGCAATGAGCAGTTCTTC
clone_size: many
j_call: TRBJ2-1
v_call: TRBV6-2/TRBV6-3
d_call: TRBD2

cdr3_aa: CASSQGDRLSNEQFF
cdr3_nt: TGTGCCAGCAGCCAAGGGGACAGGCTCTCAAATGAGCAGTTCTTC
clone_size: many
j_call: TRBJ2-1
v_call: TRBV3-1
d_call: TRBD1

cdr3_aa: CASTIGGGRAYNEQFF
cdr3_nt: TGTGCCAGCACTATAGGAGGCGGGAGGGCCTACAATGAGCAGTTCTTC
clone_size: many
j_call: TRBJ2-1
v_call: TRBV5-4
d_call: TRBD2

cdr3_aa: CASSSGTGVEEQYF
cdr3_nt: TGTGCCAGCAGCAGTGGGACAGGGGTTGAAGAGCAGTACTTC
clone_size: -
j_call: TRBJ2-7
v_call: TRBV7-9
d_call: TRBD1

cdr3_aa: CSASLTQGINYGYTF
cdr3_nt: TGCAGTGCTAGCCTAACTCAGGGGATTAACTATGGCTACACCTTC
clone_size: many
j_call: TRBJ1-2
v_call: TRBV20-1
d_call: -

cdr3_aa: CASRTTGGLEPSEQFF
cdr3_nt: TGTGCCAGCAGGACTACAGGGGGTCTAGAGCCTTCTGAGCAGTTCTTC
clone_size: many
j_call: TRBJ2-1
v_call: TRBV12-3/TRBV12-4
d_call: TRBD1

cdr3_aa: CASDNGRQLEQTQYF
cdr3_nt: TGTGCCAGCGATAACGGGAGACAGCTTGAGCAGACCCAGTACTTC
clone_size: many
j_call: TRBJ2-5
v_call: TRBV5-5
d_call: -

cdr3_aa: CASSGGQVYNEQFF
cdr3_nt: TGTGCCAGCAGCGGGGGACAGGTGTACAATGAGCAGTTCTTC
clone_size: many
j_call: TRBJ2-1
v_call: TRBV11-2
d_call: TRBD1

cdr3_aa: CASSLSGLTTGELFF
cdr3_nt: TGTGCCAGCAGCTTATCAGGACTAACCACCGGGGAGCTGTTTTTT
clone_size: many
j_call: TRBJ2-2
v_call: TRBV11-3
d_call: -

cdr3_aa: CSARVDQRKYNEQFF
cdr3_nt: TGCAGTGCTAGAGTTGACCAGCGCAAGTACAATGAGCAGTTCTTC
clone_size: many
j_call: TRBJ2-1
v_call: TRBV20-1
d_call: -

cdr3_aa: CASSLPGLGNTGELFF
cdr3_nt: TGTGCCAGCAGCTTGCCGGGACTAGGGAACACCGGGGAGCTGTTTTTT
clone_size: many
j_call: TRBJ2-2
v_call: TRBV5-4
d_call: TRBD2

cdr3_aa: CSARDGGGSYDTQYF
cdr3_nt: TGCAGTGCTAGAGATGGGGGCGGGAGTTACGATACGCAGTATTTT
clone_size: many
j_call: TRBJ2-3
v_call: TRBV20-1
d_call: -

cdr3_aa: CASSLRQGANQPQHF
cdr3_nt: TGTGCCAGCAGCTTACGACAGGGGGCAAATCAGCCCCAGCATTTT
clone_size: many
j_call: TRBJ1-5
v_call: TRBV5-6
d_call: TRBD1

cdr3_aa: CASSLTGTSNQPQHF
cdr3_nt: TGTGCCAGCAGCTTAACGGGGACTTCGAATCAGCCCCAGCATTTT
clone_size: many
j_call: TRBJ1-5
v_call: TRBV7-8
d_call: -

cdr3_aa: CASSFTDFGEQFF
cdr3_nt: TGTGCCAGCAGCTTCACTGACTTCGGTGAGCAGTTCTTC
clone_size: -
j_call: TRBJ2-1
v_call: TRBV11-3
d_call: -

cdr3_aa: CASSPLGGALGETQYF
cdr3_nt: TGCGCCAGCAGCCCCCTCGGGGGGGCCCTAGGAGAGACCCAGTACTTC
clone_size: -
j_call: TRBJ2-5
v_call: TRBV5-1
d_call: TRBD2

cdr3_aa: CSARGRGRAPLQPRGDTQYF
cdr3_nt: TGCAGTGCTAGAGGTCGGGGCAGGGCACCACTCCAACCTCGGGGGGATACGCAGTATTTT
clone_size: many
j_call: TRBJ2-3
v_call: TRBV20-1
d_call: -